These 2 T cell receptor beta chains share one sample of origin, sequenced in a study of CD8 T cells in ankylosing spondylitis (dated by TCRdb to about 2017). Here is what the overall study found, with its caveats: A TCR beta motif made up of about eight highly homologous amino acid variants appeared to be characteristic of blood from ankylosing spondylitis patients.

Their antigen targets remain unknown. Library preparation was by 5' RACE. Sequencing took place on an Illumina HiSeq 2500. Starting from the raw public reads, TCRdb applied fastp trimming at Q25, assembled clones with MiXCR and retained in-frame beta chains. Rows are combined by CDR3 protein, so each entry shows the most common genes and DNA. The sample table shows over 700,000 distinct CDR3 sequences, and roughly 20% are seen once. The ten most abundant clones make up around 19% of the sample. The sequenced material came from blood, either unsorted or a sorted T cell fraction (not recorded which). All receptors derive from a male donor with ankylosing spondylitis.

The rearrangement links TRBV29-1 to TRBJ2-3, with D maybe TRBD1 (6 bases). The V end lost 3 bases, the J end lost 0 bases, and 16 bases lay between the germline ends. The CDR3 length is 16 residues. Germline CDR1 and CDR2: SQVTM and ANQGSEA. In nucleotides, the CDR3 is TGCAGCGTTGAGGGGGCCGCCAGCCTTAGCACAGATACGCAGTATTTT. Protein: CSVEGAASLSTDTQYF.

The chain joins TRBV12-3 or TRBV12-4 to TRBJ1-5; TRBD1 is a possible D gene (6 bases). Between the trimmed V and J ends, which lost 5 bases and 3 bases, there was a span of 11 bases. The CDR3 consists of 14 residues. The CDR3 bases are TGTGCCAGCAGTCAATCAGGGGCCAATCAGCCCCAGCATTTT. Its protein is CASSQSGANQPQHF.